The 3 T cell receptor beta chains reported below all come from one sample, sequenced in a study of blood T cell repertoires in COVID-19. Produced via immunoSEQ multiplex PCR; TCRdb's table is partial and in-frame only. The sample comprises about 160,000 clones, 60% to 85% of which are singletons, and about 7.8% rests with the top ten. The sequenced sample consisted of peripheral blood. These receptor sequences come from a man between 60 and 75 years old with acute or convalescent COVID-19.

This rearrangement joins TRBV30 to TRBJ2-1; TRBD2 matches 15 bases. Germline V lookup: CDR1 GTSNPN, CDR2 SVGIG (reference sequence). CDR3 length equals 18 residues. Germline trimming cut 3 bases from V and 4 bases from J; bases unmatched to any gene: 10. Written as DNA, the CDR3 is TGTGCCTGGAGGACGGGACTAGCGGGGGGTGTTTTATACAATGAGCAGTTCTTC. Amino acids: CAWRTGLAGGVLYNEQFF.

The J gene is TRBJ2-1, the V gene TRBV10-1, with D perhaps matching TRBD1 (5 bases). The V gene lost 0 bases and the J gene lost 9 bases, with 9 bases spanning the gap. The CDR3 totals 13 residues. Germline V gives CDR1 WNHNN, CDR2 SYGVQD (reference sequence). CDR3 coding DNA: TGCGCCAGCAGTGAGTCGCAGGGATTTGAGCAGTTCTTC. It yields the protein CASSESQGFEQFF.

The chain has TRBV5-6 and TRBJ2-1; D is unclear. Per germline, CDR1 SGHDT and CDR2 YYEEEE. Trimming took off 4 bases at V and 1 base at J, with 12 bases between the two ends. The CDR3 covers 15 residues. This CDR3 is CASSPWSGSYNEQFF. Written as DNA, the CDR3 is TGTGCCAGCAGCCCTTGGTCAGGATCCTACAATGAGCAGTTCTTC.